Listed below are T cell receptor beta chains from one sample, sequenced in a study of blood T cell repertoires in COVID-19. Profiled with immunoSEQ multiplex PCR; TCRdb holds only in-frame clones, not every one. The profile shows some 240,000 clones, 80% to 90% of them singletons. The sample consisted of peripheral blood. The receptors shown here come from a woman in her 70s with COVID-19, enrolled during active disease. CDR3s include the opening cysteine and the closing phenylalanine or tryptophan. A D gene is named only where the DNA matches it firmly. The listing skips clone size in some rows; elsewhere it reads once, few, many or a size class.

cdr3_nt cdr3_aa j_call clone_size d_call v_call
TGTGCCAGCAGTTACTCGAACCAGGCCATCCAAGAGACCCAGTACTTC CASSYSNQAIQETQYF TRBJ2-5 - - TRBV6-5
TGTGCCAGTAGGACGACAGGGAGTTTCCAGCCCCAGCATTTT CASRTTGSFQPQHF TRBJ1-5 - TRBD1 TRBV19
TGTGCCAGCAGCGAGACTAGCGGGACCTACAATGAGCAGTTCTTC CASSETSGTYNEQFF TRBJ2-1 - TRBD2 TRBV7-6
TGTGCCAGCAGCTTAGGAAGCCTAGCTATGGGGGAGCAGTTCTTC CASSLGSLAMGEQFF TRBJ2-1 - - TRBV11-3
TGTGCCAGCTCACCACTCGACAGTGCTACGGGCACTGAAGCTTTCTTT CASSPLDSATGTEAFF TRBJ1-1 - - TRBV18
TGTGCCAGCAGCACCTCCGGGACAGGGACCTATGGCTACACCTTC CASSTSGTGTYGYTF TRBJ1-2 few TRBD1 TRBV9
TGTGCCAGCAGCATCCGACAGGGAAACACCATATATTTT CASSIRQGNTIYF TRBJ1-3 - - TRBV7-8
TGTGCCATCCACCCGACAGGAAGTGTCCCTGGGGCCAACGTCCTGACTTTC CAIHPTGSVPGANVLTF TRBJ2-6 - - TRBV10-3
TGTGCCAGCAGCCGCCCGACAAGGAACACTGAAGCTTTCTTT CASSRPTRNTEAFF TRBJ1-1 - - TRBV11-3
TGTGCCAGTAGAAGACAGGACGCCCTTGGGGCCAACGTCCTGACTTTC CASRRQDALGANVLTF TRBJ2-6 - - TRBV19
TGCGCCAGCAGCCAAAACAGAGGGACTGAAGCTTTCTTT CASSQNRGTEAFF TRBJ1-1 - - TRBV4-3
TGTGCCAGCAGTTTGTTTCTAGCGATAGATGAGCAGTTCTTC CASSLFLAIDEQFF TRBJ2-1 once - TRBV27
TGTGCCAGCAGCTTAACTGGGACTAGCGGGTACAATGAGCAGTTCTTC CASSLTGTSGYNEQFF TRBJ2-1 - TRBD2 TRBV7-3
TGTGCCAGCAGCCGCCAGGGCCTCGAGCAGTACTTC CASSRQGLEQYF TRBJ2-7 - - TRBV3-1/TRBV3-2
TGCGCCAGCAGCCAGGAGGGGTCACGGCGGTTGCAGTACTTC CASSQEGSRRLQYF TRBJ2-7 - - TRBV5-1
TGTGCCAGCTCACCACGACAGGGATACACTGAAGCTTTCTTT CASSPRQGYTEAFF TRBJ1-1 once TRBD1 TRBV18
TGTGCCAGTAGTGCTCGGACTAGCGGGAGTTACGAGCAGTACTTC CASSARTSGSYEQYF TRBJ2-7 - TRBD2 TRBV19
TGTGCCAGCTCACCAGGGCCTGGAAACACCATATATTTT CASSPGPGNTIYF TRBJ1-3 - - TRBV18
TGTGCCAGCAGCTTACGACCGGGACTAGCGTTCAATGAGCAGTTCTTC CASSLRPGLAFNEQFF TRBJ2-1 - TRBD2 TRBV9
TGTGCCAGCAACTACGGGGGGGAGAAGTTCAATGAGCAGTTCTTC CASNYGGEKFNEQFF TRBJ2-1 - TRBD2 TRBV11-2
TGTGCCAGCAGCCAAGCAGGGGGCGACACCGGGGAGCTGTTTTTT CASSQAGGDTGELFF TRBJ2-2 - TRBD1 TRBV4-2
TGCAGTGCTAGATCAGGGGAGCAGTACTTC CSARSGEQYF TRBJ2-7 - - TRBV20-1
TGTGCCAGCAGTACCGGGACAGGCAATGAGCAGTTCTTC CASSTGTGNEQFF TRBJ2-1 - TRBD1 TRBV6-5
TGTGCCACCGCCCACAGGGAACTTGATCAGCCCCAGCATTTT CATAHRELDQPQHF TRBJ1-5 once - TRBV24-1
TGTGCCAGCAGTTCTTCCACAGGGGCCAATTCACCCCTCCACTTT CASSSSTGANSPLHF TRBJ1-6 - TRBD1 TRBV27
TGTGCCAGCAGCCACACCGGGACAGTAGGCGATGAGCAGTTCTTC CASSHTGTVGDEQFF TRBJ2-1 - TRBD1 TRBV11-3
TGTGCCAGTAGACTAGCGGGGACCCAAGAGACCCAGTACTTC CASRLAGTQETQYF TRBJ2-5 once TRBD2 TRBV6-5
TGTGCCAGCAGCTTAGATGGATTCCGGGACTCACCCTACGAGCAGTACTTC CASSLDGFRDSPYEQYF TRBJ2-7 - - TRBV7-8
TGTGCCAGCTCACCGTTTGAGGGGGAGGGCACTGAAGCTTTCTTT CASSPFEGEGTEAFF TRBJ1-1 - - TRBV18
TGTGCCAGCAGTACCCCGACGGGGGGCACCACTAACTATGGCTACACCTTC CASSTPTGGTTNYGYTF TRBJ1-2 once - TRBV28
TGTGCCAGCAGGGTCACCGGGACATCGGGGGGTGAAGCTTTCTTT CASRVTGTSGGEAFF TRBJ1-1 once - TRBV7-3
TGTGCCTGGAGTAGCGGGAGGTACACCGGGGAGCTGTTTTTT CAWSSGRYTGELFF TRBJ2-2 - TRBD2 TRBV30
TGTGCCAGCTCTATAGCGGGAGGTGCAGATACGCAGTATTTT CASSIAGGADTQYF TRBJ2-3 - TRBD2 TRBV27
TGCAGCTCGGCCGGGGGGCAGCGGGAGACCCAGTACTTC CSSAGGQRETQYF TRBJ2-5 - - TRBV29-1
TGTGCCAGCAGCCCGCGGGGCGGCGGGAGGGTCTACGAGCAGTACTTC CASSPRGGGRVYEQYF TRBJ2-7 - TRBD2 TRBV3-1/TRBV3-2
TGTGCCAGCAGCAACACCTTCAAGCGGGAGGGCCGCTACGAGCAGTACTTC CASSNTFKREGRYEQYF TRBJ2-7 - TRBD2 TRBV5-4
TGCAGTGCTAGTGACACGAGCTATGGCTACACCTTC CSASDTSYGYTF TRBJ1-2 - - TRBV20-1
TGCGCCAGCCCACTAGCGGGATGTTTGGAGACCCAGTACTTC CASPLAGCLETQYF TRBJ2-5 - TRBD2 TRBV23-1
TGTGCCAGCAGTCGCGACACAGATACGCAGTATTTT CASSRDTDTQYF TRBJ2-3 - - TRBV3-1/TRBV3-2
TGTGCCAGCAGCTTTATTTTAGGACAGGGGGGCAATCAGCCCCAGCATTTT CASSFILGQGGNQPQHF TRBJ1-5 - TRBD1 TRBV7-8
TGTGCCAGCAGCGGGACTAGCGACTACGAGCAGTACTTC CASSGTSDYEQYF TRBJ2-7 - TRBD2 TRBV11-3
TGTGCCTGGAGCAACTGGGGGGGTTACGAGCAGTACTTC CAWSNWGGYEQYF TRBJ2-7 - TRBD2 TRBV30
TGTGCCAGCAGCCGCCGGGCGGAGGGCCTGGATGAGCAGTTCTTC CASSRRAEGLDEQFF TRBJ2-1 once - TRBV6-2/TRBV6-3
TGTGCCATTCTAGCGGACACCTACAATGAGCAGTTCTTC CAILADTYNEQFF TRBJ2-1 once TRBD2 TRBV10-3
TGCGCCAGCAGCCCACAGGGGCGGGAGGTGGAGACCCAGTACTTC CASSPQGREVETQYF TRBJ2-5 - - TRBV5-1
TGTGCCAGCAGTTACTCTCTGGGCAGTGGCACAGATACGCAGTATTTT CASSYSLGSGTDTQYF TRBJ2-3 - - TRBV6-6
TGTGCCAGCACCCGGGACAGGGGTGAGACCCAGTACTTC CASTRDRGETQYF TRBJ2-5 - TRBD1 TRBV2
TGTGCCTGGAGTGTATCAGGGAGCAATCAGCCCCAGCATTTT CAWSVSGSNQPQHF TRBJ1-5 - - TRBV30
TGCGCCAGCGGCCCCGTACAGATACAGATACCCTACGAGCAGTACTTC CASGPVQIQIPYEQYF TRBJ2-7 few - TRBV10-1
TGTGCCACCAGTGATTTGTCCGGGACTAGCGGGAGGGCCCTTTTTTCAGATACGCAGTATTTT CATSDLSGTSGRALFSDTQYF TRBJ2-3 - TRBD2 TRBV24-1
TGTGCCAGTACTAGCGGGAGGCGCTACAATGAGCAGTTCTTC CASTSGRRYNEQFF TRBJ2-1 - TRBD2 TRBV19
TGTGCCAGCTCAAATTATGCAGATACGCAGTATTTT CASSNYADTQYF TRBJ2-3 - - TRBV18
TGTGCCAGCTCACCATCGGGGTACATCATCGAGCAGTACTTC CASSPSGYIIEQYF TRBJ2-7 - - TRBV18
TGTGCCAGCAGCTTGGGTAGCGGGGCGAACACCGGGGAGCTGTTTTTT CASSLGSGANTGELFF TRBJ2-2 - TRBD2 TRBV5-4
TGTGCCAGCAGTTACTTGCTCGGGGGAACCGTAGGAGAGCAGTACTTC CASSYLLGGTVGEQYF TRBJ2-7 - - TRBV6-5
TGCGCCAGCAGCTTAAAAACCCCGGGACAGAGGATGTTTTTT CASSLKTPGQRMFF TRBJ2-2 - TRBD1 TRBV5-1
TGCGCCAGCAGCTTGGACAGGGACGTCCACGAGCAGTACTTC CASSLDRDVHEQYF TRBJ2-7 few - TRBV5-1
TGCGCCAGCAGCTTTAGCGGGAGCGACGAGCAGTACTTC CASSFSGSDEQYF TRBJ2-7 - TRBD2 TRBV5-1
TGTGCCAGCAGCTTAGTGGCTAGCGACTACAATGAGCAGTTCTTC CASSLVASDYNEQFF TRBJ2-1 - - TRBV7-2
TGTGCCAGCAGCCCACTAGCGGGAAGCACAGATACGCAGTATTTT CASSPLAGSTDTQYF TRBJ2-3 - TRBD2 TRBV5-4